The 22 T cell receptor beta chains listed next were all sequenced from one sample in a study of identical twins. Using its own MiXCR run on the 5' RACE reads, TCRdb lists one record per CDR3 protein. The data contain 640,000 or so distinct CDR3 sequences, approximately 6.1% of them singletons. Source material: naive T cells sorted from blood. These TCRs come from a man younger than 35 in good health.

For this clonotype: A single base separates this from a much larger clone, so it may be a read error. J is TRBJ2-2 and V is TRBV5-1; unclear D gene. The CDR3 extends over 15 amino acids. Germline V gene sequence: CDR1 SGHRS, CDR2 YFSETQ. The CDR3 region is CTSSPLGANTGELFF. The CDR3 region has the DNA TGCACCAGCAGCCCTCTAGGAGCGAACACCGGGGAGCTGTTTTTT.

This clonotype came up a few times. This chain links TRBV12-3 or TRBV12-4 with TRBJ2-1, with 11 nucleotides matching TRBD2. The J segment lost 5 bases and the V segment lost 6 bases, leaving 6 bases of the junction unmatched. This CDR3 comprises 15 residues. The CDR3 DNA follows: TGTGCCAGCAGGTTGCTAGCGGGAGGAAACAATGAGCAGTTCTTC. Protein: CASRLLAGGNNEQFF.

This clonotype was recorded at least ten times. The V gene is TRBV4-1, the J gene TRBJ2-7, with D hard to call. V lost 2 bases, J lost 2 bases, and 7 bases lay in between. CDR1 MGHRA and CDR2 YSYEKL come from the germline V gene. The CDR3 is made up of 13 amino acids. Here the CDR3 DNA reads TGCGCCAGCAGCCAAAATTTAGCCTACGAGCAGTACGTC. Protein product: CASSQNLAYEQYV.

This clonotype was seen only a few times. The chain uses TRBV18 and TRBJ2-7; weak D call: TRBD2 (6 bases). Germline V gives CDR1 KGHSH, CDR2 LQKENI. The CDR3 sequence is 16 residues long. The ends were cut back, 3 bases at V and 8 bases at J, with 23 bases in the middle. The CDR3 coding sequence is TGTGCCAGCTCACCTATGGGGGGTACTTCAATGGTGAAGCAGTACGTC. As protein: CASSPMGGTSMVKQYV.

This clonotype was counted only a few times. The chain carries TRBV4-1 and TRBJ2-3, with D perhaps TRBD1 or TRBD2 (5 bases each). The ends were cut back, 6 bases at V and 3 bases at J, with 13 bases in the middle. CDR1 is MGHRA and CDR2 is YSYEKL in the germline V gene. CDR3 length: 14 amino acids. The CDR3 loop is CASRLGGRTDTQYF. In DNA form, the CDR3 reads TGCGCCAGCAGGCTTGGGGGAAGGACAGATACGCAGTATTTT.

This clonotype was counted many times. The chain combines TRBV12-3 or TRBV12-4 with TRBJ1-1; D not certain. This CDR3 region has 12 residues. V dropped 4 bases and J dropped 9 bases, with 12 bases sitting between them. In nucleotides, the CDR3 is TGTGCCAGCAGTTCAGGACGGGAGAAAGCTTTCTTT. Encoded protein: CASSSGREKAFF.

The V call is TRBV28, the J call TRBJ2-3; 9 bases are shared with TRBD2. V lost 10 bases to trimming and J lost 2 bases; unmatched junction nucleotides: 19. CDR1 and CDR2 (germline): MDHEN, SYDVKM. The CDR3 length is 18 residues. CDR3 amino acids: CATRAFSDAGGPTDTQYF. The CDR3 DNA sequence: TGTGCCACCAGGGCCTTCTCAGACGCGGGAGGGCCCACAGATACGCAGTATTTT.

The gene calls are TRBV11-2 and TRBJ2-1; the D is unclear. Germline CDR1 is SGHAT and CDR2 is FQNNGV. V was shortened by 7 bases and J by 8 bases, with 9 bases between the two germline ends. CDR3 size: 11 residues. In DNA form, the CDR3 reads TGTGCCAGCACAACACGAGATGAGCAGTTCTTC. It is translated as CASTTRDEQFF.

This clonotype was seen a handful of times. The chain's CDR3 is CASSPGLAGVQYV. In DNA form, the CDR3 reads TGTGCCAGCAGTCCGGGACTAGCGGGAGTTCAGTACGTC. The chain has TRBV6-1 and TRBJ2-7; 14 bases align to TRBD2. The CDR3 is made up of 13 amino acids. Germline V gives CDR1 MNHNS, CDR2 SASEGT. V lost 5 bases to trimming and J lost 10 bases; unmatched junction nucleotides: 4.

This clonotype was counted ten times or more. This chain joins TRBV7-9 and TRBJ2-7; tentatively, D is TRBD1 (6 bases). The CDR3 contains 15 residues. The germline V gene encodes CDR1 SEHNR and CDR2 FQNEAQ (reference sequence). Trimming shortened V by 2 bases and J by 1 base, and 12 bases separated the two germline ends. The CDR3 DNA reads as TGTGCCAGCAGCTTAATGGGGGCTAAGTCCTACGAGCAGTACGTC. Protein sequence: CASSLMGAKSYEQYV.

The sample holds many counts of this clonotype. This chain links TRBV5-1 with TRBJ1-1; D is undetermined. The CDR3 has 12 amino acids. Germline V gives CDR1 SGHRS, CDR2 YFSETQ. V was cut by 0 bases and J by 6 bases, with 6 bases left in between. The CDR3 protein is CASSLAGSEAFF. The DNA for the CDR3 is TGCGCCAGCAGCTTGGCAGGATCTGAAGCTTTCTTT.

This clonotype was observed many times. This chain links TRBV20-1 with TRBJ1-1; 8 positions agree with TRBD1. This CDR3 has 13 residues. The V gene's germline CDR1 is DFQATT and CDR2 SNEGSKA (reference sequence). Trimming took 5 bases from V and 5 from J; bases not matched to a gene: 7. CDR3 region: CSAVQGAGTEAFF. The DNA for the CDR3 is TGCAGTGCTGTTCAGGGGGCCGGGACTGAAGCTTTCTTT.

This chain links TRBV27 with TRBJ1-5; a possible D gene is TRBD1 (5 bases). The CDR3 runs to 14 residues. The V gene lost 8 bases and the J gene lost 5 bases, with 16 bases spanning the gap. The germline CDR1 and CDR2 sequences are MNHEY and SMNVEV (reference sequence). CDR3 DNA: TGTGCCAGCGGTAGAAACCAGGGTGATCAGCCCCAGCATTTT. Translated: CASGRNQGDQPQHF.

This clonotype was found many times. This sequence joins TRBV12-3 or TRBV12-4 and TRBJ2-1, with 7 bases fitting TRBD1. With V trimmed by 7 bases and J by 4 bases, 10 bases remained unmatched. This CDR3 region has 15 residues. CDR3 protein: CASTPTGMRYNEQFF. CDR3 bases: TGTGCCAGCACCCCGACAGGGATGAGATACAATGAGCAGTTCTTC.

This clonotype was counted at least ten times. This chain joins TRBV12-3 or TRBV12-4 and TRBJ2-1, with D perhaps given as TRBD1 or TRBD2 (5 bases each). Between the trimmed V and J ends, which lost 3 bases and 8 bases, there was a span of 14 bases. The CDR3 is 14 residues long. CDR3 sequence: CASSFLGEYYEQFF. The DNA of the CDR3 is TGTGCCAGCAGTTTTCTGGGGGAGTATTATGAGCAGTTCTTC.

This clonotype came up many times. The chain is built from TRBV29-1 and TRBJ2-5; D uncertain. V was trimmed by 4 bases and J by 5 bases, leaving 5 bases between them. The CDR3 length is 10 residues. CDR1 and CDR2 (germline): SQVTM, ANQGSEA. The DNA for the CDR3 is TGCAGCGTTGCTGTGGAGACCCAGTACTTC. It translates to CSVAVETQYF. Filled out from reference TRBV29-1 and TRBJ2-5, the complete variable domain reads SAVISQKPSRDICQRGTSLTIQCQVDSQVTMMFWYRQQPGQSLTLIATANQGSEATYESGFVIDKFPISRPNLTFSTLTVSNMSPEDSSIYLCSVAVETQYFGPGTRLLVL.

V usage is TRBV5-1 and J usage is TRBJ1-3, with unresolved D. Germline CDR1 and CDR2: SGHRS and YFSETQ. The V and J ends lost 4 bases and 0 bases respectively, with 8 bases between them. The CDR3 loop spans 14 amino acids. The CDR3 is CASSRESSGNTIYF. DNA for the CDR3: TGCGCCAGCAGCCGGGAGAGCTCTGGAAACACCATATATTTT.

This clonotype was observed many times. This chain's CDR3 is CASSEQIAIRENIQYF. CDR3 sequence (DNA): TGTGCCAGCAGTGAGCAGATTGCGATAAGGGAAAACATTCAGTACTTC. This chain joins TRBV2 and TRBJ2-4; unclear D gene. Germline V gene data show CDR1 as SNHLY and CDR2 as FYNNEI. The V gene lost 3 bases and the J gene lost 5 bases, with 17 bases spanning the gap. The CDR3 covers 16 residues.

This clonotype was found many times. The chain carries TRBV12-3 or TRBV12-4 and TRBJ2-1; TRBD2 matches 7 bases. With V trimmed by 6 bases and J by 10 bases, 12 bases remained unmatched. CDR3 size: 14 residues. The CDR3 loop reads CASSSGTTREEQFF. In DNA, the CDR3 is TGTGCCAGCAGCTCCGGGACTACGCGTGAGGAGCAGTTCTTC.

This clonotype was seen more than once but under ten times. CDR3 nucleotide sequence: TGTGCCACCAGCAGAGAACCGACCAAATCTGGGGCCAACGTCCTGACTTTC. Translated, it gives CATSREPTKSGANVLTF. J is TRBJ2-6 and V is TRBV15; D is undetermined. Per the germline V gene, CDR1 is LNHNV and CDR2 is YYDKDF (reference sequence). The CDR3 extends over 17 amino acids. V was trimmed by 0 bases and J by 1 base, leaving 10 bases between them.

This clonotype was seen repeatedly, ten times or more. V is TRBV28 and J is TRBJ2-1; TRBD2 agrees at 15 bases. This CDR3 has 19 amino acids. V lost 5 bases, J lost 0 bases, and 8 bases stayed unmatched. Germline CDR1 reads MDHEN; CDR2 reads SYDVKM. The CDR3 loop is CASSTTGTSGRSSYNEQFF. The DNA of the CDR3 is TGTGCCAGCAGTACGACCGGGACTAGCGGGAGGAGCTCCTACAATGAGCAGTTCTTC. Combining the CDR3 with reference TRBV28 and TRBJ2-1 gives the whole variable domain DVKVTQSSRYLVKRTGEKVFLECVQDMDHENMFWYRQDPGLGLRLIYFSYDVKMKEKGDIPEGYSVSREKKERFSLILESASTNQTSMYLCASSTTGTSGRSSYNEQFFGPGTRLTVL.

This clonotype was found a few times. The J gene is TRBJ2-1, the V gene TRBV6-2 or TRBV6-3; the D is unclear. The CDR3 contains 11 residues. Germline-derived CDR1 and CDR2 are MNHEY and SVGEGT. Trimming took 7 bases from V and 8 from J, leaving 9 bases between them. The CDR3 sequence: CASTHHHEQFF. The CDR3 nucleotides read TGTGCCAGCACCCACCATCATGAGCAGTTCTTC.